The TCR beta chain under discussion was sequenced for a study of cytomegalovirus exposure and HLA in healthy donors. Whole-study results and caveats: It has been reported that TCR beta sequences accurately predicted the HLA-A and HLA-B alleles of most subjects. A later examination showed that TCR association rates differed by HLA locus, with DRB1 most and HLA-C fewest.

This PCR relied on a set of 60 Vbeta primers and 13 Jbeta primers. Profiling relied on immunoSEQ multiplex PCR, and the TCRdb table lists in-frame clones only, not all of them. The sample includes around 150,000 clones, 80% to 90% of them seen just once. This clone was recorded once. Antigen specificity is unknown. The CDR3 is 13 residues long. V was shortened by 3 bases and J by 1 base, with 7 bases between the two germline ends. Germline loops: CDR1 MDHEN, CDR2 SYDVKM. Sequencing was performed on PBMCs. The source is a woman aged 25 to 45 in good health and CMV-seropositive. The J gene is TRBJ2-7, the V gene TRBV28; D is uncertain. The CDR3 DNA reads TGTGCCAGCAGTTTCTTAATGTCCTACGAGCAGTACTTC. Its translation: CASSFLMSYEQYF.